This paragraph reports one T cell receptor beta chain. Its binding antigen is unknown. The input lacks base qualities; no much larger clone sits a single base away. The data were taken from a study of blood T cell repertoires in COVID-19 (TCRdb year 2020). Broadly, across the study: Samples from collaborators originated in the United States, Italy and Spain and spanned both the acute and convalescent phases of COVID-19. The repertoires were made available in a free public database intended to serve as a resource for research on the immune response to SARS-CoV-2. The samples were drawn from the first 160 participants of the ongoing ImmuneRACE study and from over 950 subjects provided by 6 global collaborators. Where available, HLA class I and class II types were obtained from metadata supplied by the sample provider rather than from assay-based typing. The dataset comprised deeply sampled blood TCRbeta repertoires from subjects exposed to, actively infected with, or recovered from COVID-19. The sample metadata nearly always contained a de-identified subject ID, COVID-19 status, age in years and sex. The prospective study material was composed of cDNA or gDNA derived from T cells, B-cell-depleted T cells, or PBMCs.

What the research found in general, with its limitations: Clinical and demographic metadata were provided uncurated, with the amount varying by source and participant.

Whole blood was collected in K2EDTA tubes by collaborating institutions according to the institutions' own protocols. For TCRbeta analysis, collaborators shipped samples as frozen whole blood, isolated PBMCs, or DNA extracted from either of those sample types. Relative to germline, V is 3 bases shorter and J is 5 bases shorter, with 17 bases between their ends. The germline V gene (reference sequence) gives CDR1 as MNHEY and CDR2 as SMNVEV. The CDR3, from cysteine to phenylalanine, totals 16 residues. The entry retains the CDR3 DNA only, 48 bases that are in frame from base 1. TCRbeta CDR3 regions were amplified from genomic DNA by means of the immunoSEQ Assay, a bias-controlled multiplex PCR. The authors' pipeline ran thus. Nucleated cell counts per sample were estimated from amplification of reference gene primers within the assay. To quantify the absolute abundance of each unique TCRbeta CDR3 rearrangement, sequence reads were collapsed and filtered. For each sample, productive Simpson clonality was calculated as the square root of Simpson's diversity index over productive rearrangements. The table comes from immuneACCESS by way of TCRdb, which keeps in-frame sequences with V and J called. Part of the clones is missing from these tables; in studies checked, under half for an unresolved V gene and the rest for unknown reasons. The DNA was the basis for D and trimming; V, J and clone size are from that table. Within this sample are roughly 100,000 clones, with approximately 89% of them counted one time only. About a sixth of the sample belongs to the ten largest clones.

The TCR originated in a human donor in a cohort sampled during active COVID-19. The V gene is TRBV27 and the J gene is TRBJ2-1; the best D guess is TRBD2, with 7 bases matching. Sequencing was done on a sample of peripheral blood. The CDR3 protein is CASSFRTAGAHNEQFF. The DNA sequence is given as TGTGCCAGCAGTTTTCGGACGGCGGGGGCCCACAATGAGCAGTTCTTC.